These T cell receptor beta chains were read from a single sample in a study of blood T cell repertoires in COVID-19. Some clones are missing from TCRdb's copy, which holds only in-frame ones; the method was immunoSEQ multiplex PCR. The data hold more than 65,000 clones, with 79% observed a single time. The specimen sequenced was peripheral blood. These receptors all stem from a man between 60 and 70 years old with acute or convalescent COVID-19. The CDR3 runs from the conserved cysteine through the conserved F or W. The D gene is left open where the match is weak. Some rows have no size entry. The others give once, few or many, or a class for an expanded clone.

V gene: TRBV27; J gene: TRBJ2-3; D gene: TRBD1; clone size: once; CDR3 protein: CATRDRGGPDTQYF; CDR3 DNA: TGTGCCACCCGGGACAGGGGGGGCCCAGATACGCAGTATTTT
V gene: TRBV5-8; J gene: TRBJ1-5; D gene: .; clone size: .; CDR3 protein: CASGGVGTLNNQPQHF; CDR3 DNA: TGTGCCAGCGGCGGGGTCGGCACTTTGAACAATCAGCCCCAGCATTTT
V gene: TRBV27; J gene: TRBJ1-1; D gene: .; clone size: .; CDR3 protein: CASSLVHGSGTEAFF; CDR3 DNA: TGTGCCAGCAGTCTCGTTCACGGGAGCGGGACTGAAGCTTTCTTT
V gene: TRBV6-5; J gene: TRBJ1-4; D gene: TRBD1; clone size: few; CDR3 protein: CASRRTGSTEKLFF; CDR3 DNA: TGTGCCAGCAGACGGACAGGGTCGACTGAAAAACTGTTTTTT
V gene: TRBV2; J gene: TRBJ1-1; D gene: .; clone size: few; CDR3 protein: CASSALADTEAFF; CDR3 DNA: TGTGCCAGCAGTGCGCTGGCGGACACTGAAGCTTTCTTT
V gene: TRBV6-2/TRBV6-3; J gene: TRBJ1-1; D gene: .; clone size: .; CDR3 protein: CASSTGQKAFF; CDR3 DNA: TGTGCCAGCAGTACAGGACAGAAAGCTTTCTTT
V gene: TRBV2; J gene: TRBJ2-2; D gene: .; clone size: once; CDR3 protein: CASLLRAGLGTGELFF; CDR3 DNA: TGTGCCAGCCTCCTTCGAGCCGGACTCGGCACCGGGGAGCTGTTTTTT
V gene: TRBV5-6; J gene: TRBJ2-7; D gene: TRBD1; clone size: .; CDR3 protein: CASSPVGQGVYEQYF; CDR3 DNA: TGTGCCAGCAGCCCGGTTGGACAGGGGGTCTACGAGCAGTACTTC
V gene: TRBV2; J gene: TRBJ1-1; D gene: .; clone size: .; CDR3 protein: CASSERGAGGTEAFF; CDR3 DNA: TGTGCCAGCAGTGAGCGGGGGGCTGGGGGTACTGAAGCTTTCTTT
V gene: TRBV4-2; J gene: TRBJ1-1; D gene: .; clone size: .; CDR3 protein: CASSQDSTVEAFF; CDR3 DNA: TGTGCCAGCAGCCAAGATTCCACGGTTGAAGCTTTCTTT
V gene: TRBV6-2/TRBV6-3; J gene: TRBJ1-5; D gene: TRBD1; clone size: .; CDR3 protein: CASSYPPDRGPNWDQPQHF; CDR3 DNA: TGTGCCAGCAGTTACCCGCCTGACAGGGGGCCCAACTGGGATCAGCCCCAGCATTTT
V gene: TRBV19; J gene: TRBJ1-4; D gene: TRBD1; clone size: few; CDR3 protein: CASSRTGDDRHRYEKLFF; CDR3 DNA: TGTGCCAGTAGTAGGACAGGAGATGACCGGCACCGATATGAAAAACTGTTTTTT
V gene: TRBV7-2; J gene: TRBJ2-4; D gene: .; clone size: once; CDR3 protein: CASSLVSGSNIQYF; CDR3 DNA: TGTGCCAGCAGCTTAGTATCAGGGTCCAACATTCAGTACTTC
V gene: TRBV18; J gene: TRBJ1-3; D gene: TRBD1; clone size: once; CDR3 protein: CASSPVRDSSGNTIYF; CDR3 DNA: TGTGCCAGCTCACCAGTCCGGGACAGCTCTGGAAACACCATATATTTT
V gene: TRBV30; J gene: TRBJ1-2; D gene: .; clone size: .; CDR3 protein: CAWSVPGAGYGYTF; CDR3 DNA: TGTGCCTGGAGTGTACCTGGCGCAGGCTATGGCTACACCTTC
V gene: TRBV18; J gene: TRBJ1-6; D gene: .; clone size: once; CDR3 protein: CASSPRGGNRHSPLHF; CDR3 DNA: TGTGCCAGCTCACCACGGGGAGGCAACCGTCATTCACCCCTCCACTTT
V gene: TRBV4-1; J gene: TRBJ1-4; D gene: .; clone size: .; CDR3 protein: CASSQVQAEKLFF; CDR3 DNA: TGCGCCAGCAGCCAAGTTCAAGCCGAAAAACTGTTTTTT
V gene: TRBV6-5; J gene: TRBJ1-1; D gene: .; clone size: .; CDR3 protein: CASRQGNTEAFF; CDR3 DNA: TGTGCCAGCCGGCAGGGGAACACTGAAGCTTTCTTT
V gene: TRBV19; J gene: TRBJ2-2; D gene: TRBD1; clone size: medium-sized; CDR3 protein: CASSIQGATGELFF; CDR3 DNA: TGTGCCAGTAGTATCCAGGGGGCCACCGGGGAGCTGTTTTTT
V gene: TRBV7-2; J gene: TRBJ2-5; D gene: TRBD2; clone size: .; CDR3 protein: CASSLKRGGETQYF; CDR3 DNA: TGTGCCAGCAGCTTAAAGCGGGGGGGAGAGACCCAGTACTTC
V gene: TRBV11-3; J gene: TRBJ2-3; D gene: TRBD2; clone size: .; CDR3 protein: CASSYSGGPTDTQYF; CDR3 DNA: TGTGCCAGCAGCTACAGCGGGGGACCCACAGATACGCAGTATTTT
V gene: TRBV4-1; J gene: TRBJ1-6; D gene: .; clone size: .; CDR3 protein: CASSQPRQNSPLHF; CDR3 DNA: TGCGCCAGCAGCCAACCCCGACAGAATTCACCCCTCCACTTT
V gene: TRBV11-2; J gene: TRBJ2-5; D gene: TRBD2; clone size: .; CDR3 protein: CASSLGPSGGRETQYF; CDR3 DNA: TGTGCCAGCAGCCTAGGGCCTAGCGGGGGCCGAGAGACCCAGTACTTC
V gene: TRBV19; J gene: TRBJ2-5; D gene: TRBD1; clone size: .; CDR3 protein: CASTKLPGQGQETQYF; CDR3 DNA: TGTGCCAGTACCAAACTCCCGGGACAGGGCCAAGAGACCCAGTACTTC
V gene: TRBV7-9; J gene: TRBJ1-4; D gene: TRBD1; clone size: .; CDR3 protein: CASSASGGRYEKLFF; CDR3 DNA: TGTGCCAGCAGCGCATCAGGGGGCCGGTATGAAAAACTGTTTTTT
V gene: TRBV29-1; J gene: TRBJ1-4; D gene: TRBD1; clone size: .; CDR3 protein: CSVEGGQGDRYEKLFF; CDR3 DNA: TGCAGCGTTGAAGGGGGACAGGGGGATAGGTATGAAAAACTGTTTTTT
V gene: TRBV5-1; J gene: TRBJ1-4; D gene: TRBD1; clone size: .; CDR3 protein: CASSLGRTGIEKLLFF; CDR3 DNA: TGCGCCAGCAGCTTGGGTCGGACAGGGATTGAAAAATTGCTGTTTTTT
V gene: TRBV27; J gene: TRBJ1-6; D gene: .; clone size: .; CDR3 protein: CASSFSSSYNSPLHF; CDR3 DNA: TGTGCCAGCAGTTTTTCGAGCTCCTATAATTCACCCCTCCACTTT
V gene: TRBV28; J gene: TRBJ1-2; D gene: .; clone size: few; CDR3 protein: CASRFQLDGYTF; CDR3 DNA: TGTGCCAGCAGATTTCAATTAGATGGCTACACCTTC
V gene: TRBV7-2; J gene: TRBJ1-6; D gene: TRBD1; clone size: .; CDR3 protein: CASSLVAGGRTYNSPLHF; CDR3 DNA: TGTGCCAGCAGCTTAGTGGCAGGGGGCAGGACCTATAATTCACCCCTCCACTTT
V gene: TRBV7-2; J gene: TRBJ2-1; D gene: .; clone size: .; CDR3 protein: CASSRDSQTKQFF; CDR3 DNA: TGTGCCAGCAGTCGGGACTCGCAGACAAAGCAGTTCTTC
V gene: TRBV7-2; J gene: TRBJ1-5; D gene: .; clone size: few; CDR3 protein: CASSSGWSNQPQHF; CDR3 DNA: TGTGCCAGCAGCAGCGGATGGAGCAATCAGCCCCAGCATTTT
V gene: TRBV7-9; J gene: TRBJ2-5; D gene: TRBD2; clone size: .; CDR3 protein: CASSPSAGGDGETQYF; CDR3 DNA: TGTGCCAGCAGCCCCTCCGCGGGGGGTGATGGAGAGACCCAGTACTTC
V gene: TRBV6-5; J gene: TRBJ2-7; D gene: .; clone size: few; CDR3 protein: CASEGLASEQYF; CDR3 DNA: TGTGCCAGCGAGGGACTCGCGTCAGAGCAGTACTTC
V gene: TRBV19; J gene: TRBJ2-5; D gene: .; clone size: .; CDR3 protein: CASSPTGFQETQYF; CDR3 DNA: TGTGCCAGTAGTCCCACAGGATTTCAAGAGACCCAGTACTTC
V gene: TRBV7-8; J gene: TRBJ1-2; D gene: .; clone size: .; CDR3 protein: CASSLLADHRDGYTF; CDR3 DNA: TGTGCCAGCAGCTTATTGGCGGACCACAGGGACGGCTACACCTTC
V gene: TRBV16; J gene: TRBJ1-4; D gene: .; clone size: .; CDR3 protein: CASSQSGQDNEKLFF; CDR3 DNA: TGTGCCAGCAGCCAATCTGGGCAGGATAATGAAAAACTGTTTTTT
V gene: TRBV14; J gene: TRBJ2-3; D gene: TRBD2; clone size: .; CDR3 protein: CASSQVDQGTRHLDTQYF; CDR3 DNA: TGTGCCAGCAGCCAAGTGGACCAGGGGACTAGACATTTGGATACGCAGTATTTT
V gene: TRBV6-2/TRBV6-3; J gene: TRBJ1-2; D gene: TRBD1; clone size: .; CDR3 protein: CASSYFRDRDPGCTF; CDR3 DNA: TGTGCCAGCAGTTACTTCCGGGACAGGGATCCTGGTTGCACCTTC
V gene: TRBV7-9; J gene: TRBJ2-2; D gene: TRBD1; clone size: .; CDR3 protein: CASSRGQGATGELFF; CDR3 DNA: TGTGCCAGCAGCCGAGGACAGGGGGCCACCGGGGAGCTGTTTTTT
V gene: TRBV29-1; J gene: TRBJ2-3; D gene: .; clone size: .; CDR3 protein: CSADLAVDTDTQYF; CDR3 DNA: TGCAGCGCCGACTTGGCGGTAGACACAGATACGCAGTATTTT
V gene: TRBV29-1; J gene: TRBJ1-1; D gene: .; clone size: .; CDR3 protein: CSVGDTGKGNTEAFF; CDR3 DNA: TGCAGCGTTGGGGACACAGGGAAGGGGAACACTGAAGCTTTCTTT